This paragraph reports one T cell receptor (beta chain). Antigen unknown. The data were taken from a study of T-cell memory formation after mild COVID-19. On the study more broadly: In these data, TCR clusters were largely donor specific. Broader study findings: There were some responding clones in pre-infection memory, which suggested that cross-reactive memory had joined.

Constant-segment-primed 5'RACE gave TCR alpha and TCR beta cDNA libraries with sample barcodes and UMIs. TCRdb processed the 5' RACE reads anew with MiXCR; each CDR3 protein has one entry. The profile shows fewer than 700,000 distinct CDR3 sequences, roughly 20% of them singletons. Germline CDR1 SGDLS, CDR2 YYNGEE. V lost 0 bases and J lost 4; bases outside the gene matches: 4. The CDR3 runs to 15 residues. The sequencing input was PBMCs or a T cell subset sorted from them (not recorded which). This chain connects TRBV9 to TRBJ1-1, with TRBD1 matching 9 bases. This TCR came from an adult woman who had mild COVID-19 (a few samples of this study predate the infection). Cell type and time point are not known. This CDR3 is CASSVGPDRGTEAFF. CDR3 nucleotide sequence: TGTGCCAGCAGCGTAGGGCCGGACAGGGGCACTGAAGCTTTCTTT. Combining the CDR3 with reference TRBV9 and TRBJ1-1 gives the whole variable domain DSGVTQTPKHLITATGQRVTLRCSPRSGDLSVYWYQQSLDQGLQFLIQYYNGEERAKGNILERFSAQQFPDLHSELNLSSLELGDSALYFCASSVGPDRGTEAFFGQGTRLTVV.